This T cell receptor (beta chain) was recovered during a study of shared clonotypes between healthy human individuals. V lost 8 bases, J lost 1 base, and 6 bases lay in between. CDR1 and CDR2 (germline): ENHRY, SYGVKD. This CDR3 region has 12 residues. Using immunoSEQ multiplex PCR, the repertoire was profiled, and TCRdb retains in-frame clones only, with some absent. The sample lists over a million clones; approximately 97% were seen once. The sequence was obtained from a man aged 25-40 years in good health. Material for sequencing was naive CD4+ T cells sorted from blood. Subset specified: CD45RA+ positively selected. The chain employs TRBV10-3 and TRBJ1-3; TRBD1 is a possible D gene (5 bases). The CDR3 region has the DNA TGTGCCATCGGGGGTTCTGGAAACACCATATATTTT. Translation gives CAIGGSGNTIYF.